These 26 T cell receptor beta chains share one sample of origin, sequenced in a study of blood T cell repertoires in COVID-19 (dated by TCRdb to 2019 to 2021). Libraries were constructed by the immunoSEQ multiplex PCR assay. TCRdb provides this immuneACCESS table in a form limited to in-frame rearrangements. Some clones are lacking; in checked studies, under half of them reflect an unresolved V gene, and why the rest are absent is not known. The sample has around 190,000 clones on record, approximately 80% of them singletons. Together, the top ten hold roughly 6.8% of the sample. The sequenced sample was peripheral blood. The receptor source for this set is a human donor in a cohort sampled during active COVID-19.

The chain links TRBV18 to TRBJ2-7; D not certain. Germline CDR1 KGHSH, CDR2 LQKENI. Trimming pared 6 bases from V and 2 bases from J, leaving 8 bases between. The CDR3 covers 12 residues. The CDR3 DNA reads TGTGCCAGCTCGACGCGGACCTACGAGCAGTACTTC. This translates into CASSTRTYEQYF.

This chain joins TRBV5-1 and TRBJ2-1; a weak D match, TRBD2 (5 bases). The length of the CDR3 is 14 residues. Germline loops: CDR1 SGHRS, CDR2 YFSETQ. Trimming took off 4 bases at V and 7 bases at J, with 15 bases between the two ends. DNA of the CDR3: TGCGCCAGCAGCGCGGACTCGTATCAGAATGAGCAGTTCTTC. Encoded protein: CASSADSYQNEQFF.

The chain couples TRBV10-3 to TRBJ1-3, with D perhaps TRBD1 (6 bases). Germline assignment: CDR1 ENHRY and CDR2 SYGVKD. The CDR3 is 13 amino acids. Trimming took 11 bases from V and 0 from J, leaving 11 bases between them. CDR3 loop: CAARTDSGNTIYF. CDR3 nucleotides: TGTGCCGCCAGGACAGACTCTGGAAACACCATATATTTT.

The CDR3 region is CASSDRGGPEQPQHF. CDR3 nucleotide sequence: TGTGCCAGCAGCGACCGCGGGGGCCCAGAACAGCCCCAGCATTTT. V and J are TRBV7-9 and TRBJ1-5; D possibly corresponds to TRBD1 (6 bases). V was clipped by 5 bases and J by 7 bases, with 18 bases between them. Looked up from germline, CDR1 is SEHNR and CDR2 is FQNEAQ (reference sequence). This CDR3 comprises 15 residues.

This clone was counted a single time. The V call is TRBV7-8, the J call TRBJ1-1; 7 bases map to TRBD1. J gave up 1 base and V 2 bases, and 1 base lay outside the gene matches. This CDR3 comprises 14 residues. The germline gives CDR1 SGHVS, CDR2 FQNEAQ. CDR3 protein: CASSLHRGNTEAFF. Written as DNA, the CDR3 is TGTGCCAGCAGCTTACACAGGGGGAACACTGAAGCTTTCTTT.

The CDR3 nucleotides read TGTGCCAGTAGTTCCCATGGACAGGGCTACGAGCAGTACTTC. The encoded protein is CASSSHGQGYEQYF. V usage is TRBV19 and J usage is TRBJ2-7, with 8 bases that match TRBD1. Germline CDR1 LNHDA, CDR2 SQIVND (reference sequence). J gave up 3 bases and V 5 bases, and 6 bases lay outside the gene matches. This CDR3 is 14 amino acids long.

This sequence joins TRBV19 and TRBJ2-7; 7 bases are a match to TRBD1. CDR1 is LNHDA, CDR2 SQIVND, per germline (reference sequence). V lost 5 bases, J lost 0 bases, and 7 bases stayed unmatched. CDR3 length: 15 residues. The CDR3 coding sequence is TGTGCCAGTAGTCCGGGACAGTCGAGCTCCTACGAGCAGTACTTC. Amino acid sequence: CASSPGQSSSYEQYF.

This sequence joins TRBV6-5 and TRBJ1-2, with 12 bases identical to TRBD1. V dropped 6 bases and J dropped 7; count of bases not matched to a gene: 3. Germline CDR1 is MNHEY and CDR2 is SVGAGI. The CDR3 totals 13 residues. CDR3: CASRRDRGPGYTF. The CDR3 coding sequence is TGTGCCAGCAGGAGGGACAGGGGGCCTGGCTACACCTTC.

This chain connects TRBV20-1 to TRBJ1-6; D unresolved. Germline CDR1 is DFQATT and CDR2 is SNEGSKA (reference sequence). The CDR3 spans 13 residues. Trimming took off 3 bases at V and 8 bases at J, with 11 bases between the two ends. CDR3 protein: CSASSGVDSPLHF. The CDR3 DNA is TGCAGTGCTAGTAGCGGGGTAGATTCACCCCTCCACTTT.

This chain joins TRBV3-1 (or the pseudogene TRBV3-2) and TRBJ2-5, with 7 bases fitting TRBD2. J lost 1 base, V lost 0 bases, and 5 bases had no gene match. The CDR3 has 16 residues. Germline V lookup: CDR1 LGHDT, CDR2 YNNKEL (reference sequence). CDR3 sequence: CASSQDLASGQETQYF. Here the CDR3 DNA reads TGTGCCAGCAGCCAAGATTTGGCTAGCGGCCAAGAGACCCAGTACTTC.

The chain is built from TRBV18 and TRBJ2-5, with D maybe TRBD1 (5 bases). The CDR3 is 13 residues long. CDR1 is KGHSH, CDR2 LQKENI, per germline. Trimming cost V 1 base and J 5 bases, with 8 bases left between them. The CDR3 sequence is CASSPQGVETQYF. CDR3 in DNA: TGTGCCAGCTCACCACAAGGGGTGGAGACCCAGTACTTC. Supplemented by reference TRBV18 and TRBJ2-5, the full variable domain reads NAGVMQNPRHLVRRRGQEARLRCSPMKGHSHVYWYRQLPEEGLKFMVYLQKENIIDESGMPKERFSAEFPKEGPSILRIQQVVRGDSAAYFCASSPQGVETQYFGPGTRLLVL.

The chain uses TRBV29-1 and TRBJ2-7; 10 nucleotides line up with TRBD2. The CDR3 has 15 residues. Germline V lookup: CDR1 SQVTM, CDR2 ANQGSEA. V lost 4 bases, J lost 1 base, and 7 bases stayed unmatched. CDR3 coding DNA: TGCAGCGTTGTACCGACTAGCGGGTCGTCCTACGAGCAGTACTTC. Residues: CSVVPTSGSSYEQYF.

V is TRBV15 and J is TRBJ1-4; 10 nucleotides align to TRBD1. Germline lookup yields CDR1 LNHNV and CDR2 YYDKDF (reference sequence). The CDR3 loop spans 15 amino acids. J lost 7 bases, V lost 4 bases, and 6 bases had no gene match. DNA for the CDR3: TGTGCCACCAGCATCGACAGGGGGCGCGGTGAAAAACTGTTTTTT. Translating it yields CATSIDRGRGEKLFF.

The chain uses TRBV5-1 and TRBJ2-7, with 7 positions matching TRBD1. Germline values: CDR1 SGHRS, CDR2 YFSETQ. CDR3 length: 13 residues. J was trimmed by 5 bases and V by 5 bases; bases with no gene match: 7. In DNA form, the CDR3 reads TGCGCCAGCAGAACCGGGACAGTCGACGAGCAGTACTTC. This translates into CASRTGTVDEQYF.

The table lists this clone with a count of one. The chain recombines TRBV30 with TRBJ1-2; D gene uncertain. This CDR3 spans 14 amino acids. V lost 0 bases to trimming and J lost 4 bases, with 12 bases between them. Germline lookup yields CDR1 GTSNPN and CDR2 SVGIG (reference sequence). CDR3 in amino acids: CAWSVREPGYGYTF. Written as DNA, the CDR3 is TGTGCCTGGAGTGTTCGCGAACCCGGCTATGGCTACACCTTC.

The chain combines TRBV2 with TRBJ2-1; TRBD2 matches 11 bases. The germline gives CDR1 SNHLY, CDR2 FYNNEI. CDR3 length: 20 amino acids. With V trimmed by 4 bases and J by 0 bases, 14 bases remained unmatched. CDR3 in DNA: TGTGCCAGCAGTGGTGAGACTAGCGGGGCCCCACCGAGCTCCTACAATGAGCAGTTCTTC. This sequence encodes CASSGETSGAPPSSYNEQFF.

The genes are TRBV7-6 and TRBJ2-5; a possible D gene is TRBD1 (6 bases). V lost 5 bases to trimming and J lost 2 bases, with 18 bases between them. This CDR3 has 16 amino acids. Looked up from germline, CDR1 is SGHVS and CDR2 is FNYEAQ. CDR3 loop: CASSPEPGELQETQYF. CDR3 in DNA: TGTGCCAGCAGCCCGGAGCCAGGGGAACTACAAGAGACCCAGTACTTC.

The chain combines TRBV3-1 (or the pseudogene TRBV3-2) with TRBJ2-1; possible D gene TRBD2, 6 bases. Germline V gene sequence: CDR1 LGHDT, CDR2 YNNKEL (reference sequence). V was trimmed by 1 base and J by 5 bases, leaving 12 bases between them. The CDR3 runs 15 residues. Here the CDR3 DNA reads TGTGCCAGCAGCCAAGGGGGGGACTTTCACAATGAGCAGTTCTTC. This encodes CASSQGGDFHNEQFF.

The chain couples TRBV6-1 to TRBJ2-7; 9 bases align to TRBD1. This CDR3 is 15 amino acids long. Germline CDR1 and CDR2: MNHNS and SASEGT. Trimming at V came to 2 bases and at J to 1 base, leaving 3 bases not matched to a gene. The CDR3 DNA reads as TGTGCCAGCAGTGAACCGACAGGGGGGTCCTACGAGCAGTACTTC. Protein product: CASSEPTGGSYEQYF.

The gene calls are TRBV7-6 and TRBJ2-7, with a possible D match to TRBD1 (6 bases). The germline CDR1 and CDR2 sequences are SGHVS and FNYEAQ. The CDR3 contains 16 residues. V lost 1 base to trimming and J lost 2 bases, with 15 bases between them. This chain's CDR3 is CASSLGQDRTAYEQYF. The CDR3 nucleotides are TGTGCCAGCAGCTTAGGACAGGACAGAACCGCCTACGAGCAGTACTTC.

This chain uses TRBV11-2 with TRBJ2-7, with a possible D match to TRBD1 (5 bases). V dropped 5 bases and J dropped 0 bases, with 11 bases sitting between them. CDR1 is SGHAT and CDR2 is FQNNGV in the germline V gene. The CDR3 has 14 residues. CDR3: CASSQRQPSYEQYF. The DNA for the CDR3 is TGTGCCAGCAGCCAAAGACAGCCCTCCTACGAGCAGTACTTC.

CDR3 DNA sequence: TGTGCTAGTGGTTTGGCAGGGGACCTCTACGAGCAGTACTTC. It is translated as CASGLAGDLYEQYF. This sequence joins TRBV12-5 and TRBJ2-7; D perhaps matches TRBD1 (6 bases). The V gene's germline CDR1 is LGHNT and CDR2 FRNRAP. V was shortened by 1 base and J by 3 bases, with 10 bases between the two germline ends. CDR3 size: 14 residues.

The rearrangement links TRBV5-6 to TRBJ2-7; 9 bases are shared with TRBD1. Trimming at V came to 2 bases and at J to 5 bases, leaving 5 bases not matched to a gene. The germline gives CDR1 SGHDT, CDR2 YYEEEE. This CDR3 has 14 amino acids. CDR3 DNA sequence: TGTGCCAGCAGCTTCGGGACAGGGAGGGACGAGCAGTACTTC. It yields the protein CASSFGTGRDEQYF.

The genes are TRBV5-8 and TRBJ2-7, with 9 bases fitting TRBD1. V lost 4 bases, J lost 5 bases, and 10 bases stayed unmatched. The CDR3 loop spans 15 amino acids. The germline CDR1 and CDR2 sequences are SGHTS and YDEGEE. CDR3 loop: CASSVPGQGSNEQYF. The CDR3 nucleotides read TGTGCCAGCAGCGTACCCGGACAGGGGTCCAACGAGCAGTACTTC.

The chain employs TRBV6-1 and TRBJ2-7, with D possibly being TRBD1 (5 bases). Trimming cost V 3 bases and J 4 bases, with 13 bases left between them. Germline loops: CDR1 MNHNS, CDR2 SASEGT. The CDR3 consists of 14 residues. Here the CDR3 DNA reads TGTGCCAGCAGTGAGGTCGGCAGGGCGTACGAGCAGTACTTC. Translating gives CASSEVGRAYEQYF.

The chain recombines TRBV5-1 with TRBJ2-5, with D perhaps TRBD2 (5 bases). This CDR3 has 14 residues. V was trimmed by 4 bases and J by 1 base, leaving 11 bases between them. Germline V gene data show CDR1 as SGHRS and CDR2 as YFSETQ. CDR3 coding DNA: TGCGCCAGCAGCCTCGAGCGGACCCAAGAGACCCAGTACTTC. Its protein is CASSLERTQETQYF.